This TCR beta chain was recovered during a study of neurological immune-mediated disorders. TCRdb re-analysed the 5' RACE reads in MiXCR, keeping a single row per CDR3 protein. The data show about 66,000 distinct CDR3 sequences, roughly 3.9% seen once. Notes on the study in general: Phylogenetic grouping assigned the repertoires of 18 of 34 multiple sclerosis patients to a single cluster of related CDR3 sequences. This cluster may be a repertoire-level signature. HTLV-1-associated myelopathy had the most TCR clonal expansion, whereas multiple sclerosis had the least (lower than in healthy controls).

V gave up 0 bases and J gave up 4 bases; unmatched junction bases: 11. Looked up from germline, CDR1 is DFQATT and CDR2 is SNEGSKA (reference sequence). This CDR3 spans 17 amino acids. This clonotype was seen at least ten times. Its specificity is not known. The unsorted libraries were prepared from 2 million PBMCs (stored at -80 C). The J gene is TRBJ2-2, the V gene TRBV20-1, with 7 nucleotides matching TRBD1. Input material: PBMCs. This TCR derives from a man aged 25 to 40 with multiple sclerosis. The CDR3 sequence: CSARDRGQIWGTGELFF. CDR3 DNA sequence: TGCAGTGCTAGAGATAGGGGACAGATTTGGGGCACCGGGGAGCTGTTTTTT.